The 28 T cell receptor beta chains in this list originate from one sample, sequenced in a study of post-analysis software for immune sequencing data. Whole-study findings and limits: About five TRBV segments were more frequent in patients than controls; TRBV5-6, TRBV5-1 and TRBV20-1 belonged to this group.

Prepared libraries of TCR beta cDNA carried unique molecular identifiers. TCRdb re-analysed the PCR reads in MiXCR, keeping a single row per CDR3 protein. The sample has some 890,000 distinct CDR3 sequences, around 53% seen once; the top ten hold around 4.5%. These receptors have no identified antigens. Sequenced input: blood. Receptors were obtained from a girl aged 5 to 17 with multiple sclerosis.

This clonotype was counted many times. A junction boundary mismatches the germline segment, possibly from a read error. The chain combines TRBV5-1 with TRBJ2-1; D uncertain. This CDR3 spans 12 amino acids. Germline-derived CDR1 and CDR2 are SGHRS and YFSETQ. This CDR3 reads CASSLGANEQFF. DNA for the CDR3: TGTGCCAGCAGCTTAGGAGCCAATGAGCAGTTCTTC.

The chain carries TRBV15 and TRBJ2-3, with D possibly TRBD2 on 7 matching bases. Trimming took off 3 bases at V and 1 base at J, with 17 bases between the two ends. Per the germline V gene, CDR1 is LNHNV and CDR2 is YYDKDF (reference sequence). The length of the CDR3 is 17 residues. DNA for the CDR3: TGTGCCACCAGCAGGGGGGCAGCGCTAGCGGGCACAGATACGCAGTATTTT. This translates into CATSRGAALAGTDTQYF.

The sample holds a few counts of this clonotype. This chain links TRBV10-3 with TRBJ2-3; no firm D call. The CDR3 sequence is 12 residues long. Trimming left V 5 bases short and J 2 bases short, with 5 bases between. Per the germline V gene, CDR1 is ENHRY and CDR2 is SYGVKD. For the CDR3, the DNA is TGTGCCATCAGTACAGTCACAGATACGCAGTATTTT. This translates into CAISTVTDTQYF.

This chain uses TRBV12-3 or TRBV12-4 with TRBJ1-2; D remains ambiguous. The CDR3 has 14 amino acids. V lost 6 bases, J lost 2 bases, and 13 bases lay in between. CDR3 residues: CASSPTGRNYGYTF. CDR3 nucleotides: TGTGCCAGCAGCCCAACCGGACGGAACTATGGCTACACCTTC.

This clonotype came up a few times. The rearrangement links TRBV29-1 to TRBJ2-3; 11 positions agree with TRBD2. The J segment lost 4 bases and the V segment lost 7 bases, leaving 10 bases of the junction unmatched. The CDR3 is made up of 15 amino acids. Germline values: CDR1 SQVTM, CDR2 ANQGSEA. DNA of the CDR3: TGCAGCGCAAGATTACTAGCGGGAGTATCAGATACGCAGTATTTT. Protein: CSARLLAGVSDTQYF.

V gene TRBV20-1 combines with J gene TRBJ2-5; 7 positions match TRBD2. Trimming cost V 6 bases and J 4 bases; bases outside gene matches: 8. The CDR3 contains 13 residues. Germline CDR1 is DFQATT and CDR2 is SNEGSKA (reference sequence). The CDR3 sequence: CSAVVVAGETQYF. DNA of the CDR3: TGCAGTGCCGTAGTAGTAGCGGGAGAGACCCAGTACTTC.

V and J are TRBV12-3 or TRBV12-4 and TRBJ2-1, with 7 bases fitting TRBD2. CDR3 size: 15 residues. Trimming cost V 0 bases and J 3 bases; bases outside gene matches: 2. CDR3 DNA: TGTGCCAGCAGTTTAGCGGGAGGGCGCTACAATGAGCAGTTCTTC. Amino acids: CASSLAGGRYNEQFF.

This clonotype showed up just a few times. This chain links TRBV6-2 or TRBV6-3 with TRBJ2-1; D is possibly TRBD2 (6 bases). The germline V gene has CDR1 MNHEY and CDR2 SVGEGT. The V gene lost 4 bases and the J gene lost 0 bases, with 13 bases spanning the gap. This CDR3 has 16 residues. The chain's CDR3 is CASSFLGGSSYNEQFF. The CDR3 coding sequence is TGTGCCAGCAGTTTCCTCGGGGGTAGCTCCTACAATGAGCAGTTCTTC.

The chain employs TRBV15 and TRBJ2-1, with TRBD2 matching over 9 bases. The V and J ends lost 5 bases and 7 bases, in that order; junction bases with no gene match: 9. The germline V gene encodes CDR1 LNHNV and CDR2 YYDKDF (reference sequence). This CDR3 is built from 15 residues. CDR3 residues: CATSGTGTSRNEQFF. The CDR3 DNA reads as TGTGCCACCAGCGGCACCGGGACTAGCAGGAATGAGCAGTTCTTC.

V gene TRBV5-5 combines with J gene TRBJ2-7; D gene ambiguous. Germline loops: CDR1 SGHKS, CDR2 YYEKEE (reference sequence). The CDR3 runs to 14 residues. With 0 bases removed from V and 4 bases from J, the gap between germline ends came to 11 bases. CDR3 residues: CASSLVRLAYEQYF. CDR3 DNA sequence: TGTGCCAGCAGCTTGGTGCGGCTCGCGTACGAGCAGTACTTC.

This clonotype has only a few counts. The genes are TRBV3-1 and TRBJ2-5, with 9 bases that match TRBD2. The length of the CDR3 is 16 residues. CDR1 is LGHDT and CDR2 is YNNKEL in the germline V gene (reference sequence). Trimming took 1 base from V and 1 from J; bases not matched to a gene: 4. The CDR3 DNA follows: TGTGCCAGCAGCCAAGGGTCTAGCGGGATCCAAGAGACCCAGTACTTC. As protein: CASSQGSSGIQETQYF.

The V and J genes are TRBV20-1 and TRBJ2-5; maybe TRBD2 (6 bases). Between the trimmed V and J ends, which lost 3 bases and 5 bases, there was a span of 16 bases. Germline-derived CDR1 and CDR2 are DFQATT and SNEGSKA (reference sequence). This CDR3 has 14 amino acids. The CDR3 DNA follows: TGCAGTGCTAGCAGTAGCGCGGGGAAGGAGACCCAGTACTTC. The encoded protein is CSASSSAGKETQYF.

V is TRBV27 and J is TRBJ1-2; D may be TRBD1 (6 bases). Germline V gene sequence: CDR1 MNHEY, CDR2 SMNVEV (reference sequence). The V gene lost 5 bases and the J gene lost 4 bases, with 17 bases spanning the gap. The CDR3 is 15 amino acids. The CDR3 DNA reads as TGTGCCAGCAGTATCACCAGGGGACCCATCTATGGCTACACCTTC. It encodes CASSITRGPIYGYTF.

In this sample, this clonotype turned up once. J is TRBJ2-7 and V is TRBV5-1; tentatively, D is TRBD1 or TRBD2 (5 bases each). The CDR3 is 15 residues long. Germline V gives CDR1 SGHRS, CDR2 YFSETQ. Trimming left V 0 bases short and J 3 bases short, with 13 bases between. The CDR3 protein is CASSLAPGPGYEQYF. The CDR3 DNA is TGCGCCAGCAGCTTGGCCCCGGGACCTGGCTACGAGCAGTACTTC. The full variable domain, completed using reference TRBV5-1 and TRBJ2-7, is KAGVTQTPRYLIKTRGQQVTLSCSPISGHRSVSWYQQTPGQGLQFLFEYFSETQRNKGNFPGRFSGRQFSNSRSEMNVSTLELGDSALYLCASSLAPGPGYEQYFGPGTRLTVT.

The chain couples TRBV20-1 to TRBJ2-7, with TRBD2 matching 8 bases. The trim removed 6 bases at V and 6 bases at J, leaving 10 bases unmatched. The CDR3 covers 13 residues. Germline assignment: CDR1 DFQATT and CDR2 SNEGSKA (reference sequence). CDR3 region: CSASSGEPREQYF. DNA of the CDR3: TGCAGTGCAAGTAGCGGGGAGCCTCGCGAGCAGTACTTC.

The chain has TRBV20-1 and TRBJ2-1, with a weak D call TRBD1 (6 bases). Germline-derived CDR1 and CDR2 are DFQATT and SNEGSKA (reference sequence). The V and J ends lost 6 bases and 2 bases respectively, with 11 bases between them. The CDR3 is made up of 13 amino acids. CDR3 region: CSASTGPYNEQFF. The CDR3 nucleotides are TGCAGTGCCTCGACAGGCCCCTACAATGAGCAGTTCTTC.

The chain recombines TRBV15 with TRBJ2-1; 8 bases align to TRBD1. J was trimmed by 12 bases and V by 3 bases; bases with no gene match: 4. This CDR3 region has 12 residues. Germline V CDR1 and CDR2: LNHNV, YYDKDF (reference sequence). CDR3: CATSRTGTGQFF. For the CDR3, the DNA is TGTGCCACCAGCAGGACAGGGACAGGGCAGTTCTTC.

V gene TRBV5-5 combines with J gene TRBJ2-4; D might be TRBD2 (5 bases). The V gene's germline CDR1 is SGHKS and CDR2 YYEKEE (reference sequence). This CDR3 spans 17 amino acids. V dropped 0 bases and J dropped 0 bases, with 13 bases sitting between them. The CDR3 DNA follows: TGTGCCAGCAGCTTGGCCGCAGCGGCCCTAGCCAAAAACATTCAGTACTTC. Translating gives CASSLAAAALAKNIQYF.

In the case of this clonotype: One junction end disagrees with the germline gene, perhaps due to a read error. The chain has TRBV6-5 and TRBJ2-1, with D possibly called TRBD1 or TRBD2 (6 bases each). In germline, CDR1 is MNHEY, CDR2 SVGAGI. The CDR3 runs 15 residues. CDR3 sequence reads: CASSYRAGGVNEQFF. CDR3 bases: TGCGCCAGCAGTTATCGGGCCGGGGGCGTGAATGAGCAGTTCTTC.

This sequence joins TRBV20-1 and TRBJ2-7; TRBD1 or TRBD2 may be the D gene (5 bases each). Germline-derived CDR1 and CDR2 are DFQATT and SNEGSKA (reference sequence). This CDR3 is built from 17 residues. The ends were cut back, 3 bases at V and 1 base at J, with 22 bases in the middle. For the CDR3, the DNA is TGCAGTGCTAGCCAGACCCCTTCATGGGACCTATCCTACGAGCAGTACTTC. Translation gives CSASQTPSWDLSYEQYF.

The chain links TRBV20-1 to TRBJ2-1; 9 bases line up with TRBD2. CDR1 is DFQATT, CDR2 SNEGSKA, per germline (reference sequence). The ends lost 1 base at V and 4 bases at J; junction bases unmatched: 5. CDR3 length equals 15 residues. CDR3 region: CSARGPSGGYNEQFF. As DNA, the CDR3 is TGCAGTGCTAGAGGCCCCAGCGGGGGGTACAATGAGCAGTTCTTC.

The chain carries TRBV10-3 and TRBJ1-2, with no clear D. Germline CDR1 and CDR2: ENHRY and SYGVKD. Between the trimmed V and J ends, which lost 2 bases and 5 bases, there was a span of 6 bases. This CDR3 is 12 amino acids long. The chain's CDR3 is CAISERQYGYTF. CDR3 DNA: TGTGCCATCAGTGAGAGGCAGTATGGCTACACCTTC.

This clonotype turned up a few times. The CDR3 coding sequence is TGCGCCAGCAGCTTTCTAGGGTCAAATGAAAAACTGTTTTTT. As protein: CASSFLGSNEKLFF. The rearrangement uses TRBV5-1 and TRBJ1-4; D is unclear. This CDR3 is built from 14 residues. The germline V and J ends were trimmed by 2 bases and 5 bases, with 10 bases remaining between them. CDR1 and CDR2 (germline): SGHRS, YFSETQ.

The chain uses TRBV29-1 and TRBJ1-2, with D unclear. CDR1 and CDR2 from the germline V gene are SQVTM and ANQGSEA. The CDR3 extends over 16 amino acids. Trimming took 7 bases from V and 7 from J, leaving 28 bases between them. As DNA, the CDR3 is TGCAGCGCCATCGGGCCTGAAAAGTGGAGCCAACCTGGCTACACCTTC. Translating gives CSAIGPEKWSQPGYTF.

The rearrangement links TRBV20-1 to TRBJ2-4; the D gene is possibly TRBD2 (5 bases). Germline assignment: CDR1 DFQATT and CDR2 SNEGSKA (reference sequence). The CDR3 consists of 14 residues. V was cut by 5 bases and J by 1 base, with 12 bases left in between. CDR3: CSAPSAVAKNIQYF. In nucleotides, the CDR3 is TGCAGTGCTCCCTCAGCGGTTGCCAAAAACATTCAGTACTTC.

The chain recombines TRBV5-1 with TRBJ2-1; D remains ambiguous. The ends were cut back, 0 bases at V and 2 bases at J, with 9 bases in the middle. Germline V gene lookup returns CDR1 SGHRS and CDR2 YFSETQ. The CDR3 has 15 residues. CDR3 in DNA: TGCGCCAGCAGCTTGGTGGGAACACCCTACAATGAGCAGTTCTTC. Its protein product is CASSLVGTPYNEQFF.

This clonotype was seen only a few times. One junction end does not reproduce the germline sequence, and a read error may be involved. The gene calls are TRBV2 and TRBJ1-2, with D tentatively TRBD1 (6 bases). Germline V gene data show CDR1 as SNHLY and CDR2 as FYNNEI. The CDR3 totals 12 residues. Here the CDR3 reads CARSGGGPGYTF. The CDR3 coding sequence is TGTGCCAGAAGTGGAGGGGGGCCTGGCTACACCTTC.

The V gene is TRBV5-1, the J gene TRBJ2-4; possible D gene TRBD1, 5 bases. The CDR3 consists of 14 residues. From germline, CDR1 is SGHRS and CDR2 YFSETQ. V was shortened by 4 bases and J by 0 bases, with 8 bases between the two germline ends. CDR3 loop: CASSPQGAKNIQYF. CDR3 nucleotides: TGCGCCAGCAGCCCGCAGGGAGCCAAAAACATTCAGTACTTC.